These T cell receptor beta chains were read from a single sample in a study of blood T cells in healthy people across ages. MiXCR was run by TCRdb on the 5' RACE reads, yielding one entry per CDR3 protein. Among under 850,000 distinct CDR3 sequences listed, around 36% were seen once. The sample taken for sequencing was blood. These receptors were collected from a man aged 18 to 30 in good health. The CDR3 runs from the conserved cysteine through the conserved F or W. The D gene is left open where the match is weak. Rows may omit the clone size; those that give it use once, few, many or a size class.

CDR3 DNA: TGCGCCAGCAGCTACAATGACCCCTACGAGCAGTACTTC
CDR3 protein: CASSYNDPYEQYF
D gene: -
V gene: TRBV5-1
clone size: once
J gene: TRBJ2-7

CDR3 DNA: TGTGCCAGCAGTCCCAAGGGGAGGGACGGGATGGGCTACACCTTC
CDR3 protein: CASSPKGRDGMGYTF
D gene: -
V gene: TRBV12-3/TRBV12-4
clone size: -
J gene: TRBJ1-2

CDR3 DNA: TGTGCCAGCAGCCCTAAAGGGGACCGGAACACCGGGGAGCTGTTTTTT
CDR3 protein: CASSPKGDRNTGELFF
D gene: -
V gene: TRBV13
clone size: few
J gene: TRBJ2-2

CDR3 DNA: TGTGCCAGCAGTTACCCCGGGAGAAAAGAGACCCAGTACTTC
CDR3 protein: CASSYPGRKETQYF
D gene: -
V gene: TRBV6-5
clone size: -
J gene: TRBJ2-5

CDR3 DNA: TGTGCCAGCACCACTAGCGGGGGGGCCGGCACAGATACGCAGTATTTT
CDR3 protein: CASTTSGGAGTDTQYF
D gene: TRBD2
V gene: TRBV9
clone size: few
J gene: TRBJ2-3

CDR3 DNA: TGTGCCAACAGACAGGGGGCAGGTGGCTACACCTTC
CDR3 protein: CANRQGAGGYTF
D gene: TRBD1
V gene: TRBV12-3/TRBV12-4
clone size: -
J gene: TRBJ1-2

CDR3 DNA: TGTGCCAGCAGTCCCTCCGGTTCTGGCTACACCTTC
CDR3 protein: CASSPSGSGYTF
D gene: -
V gene: TRBV12-3/TRBV12-4
clone size: -
J gene: TRBJ1-2

CDR3 DNA: TGTGCCATCAGTGAAGTAGCGGGGGGATCGTTTGAGCAGTTCTTC
CDR3 protein: CAISEVAGGSFEQFF
D gene: TRBD2
V gene: TRBV10-3
clone size: many
J gene: TRBJ2-1

CDR3 DNA: TGCAGTGCTTCCTCCGGGACCGCGAAGAGGTTCTTC
CDR3 protein: CSASSGTAKRFF
D gene: -
V gene: TRBV20-1
clone size: many
J gene: TRBJ2-1

CDR3 DNA: TGTGCCAGCAGCTTGGACGCGGGGGGGCCGTTAGATACGCAGTATTTT
CDR3 protein: CASSLDAGGPLDTQYF
D gene: TRBD2
V gene: TRBV5-6
clone size: few
J gene: TRBJ2-3

CDR3 DNA: TGCGCCAGCAGCCCCTACGGGGGCGGGGGGGCACAAGAGACCCAGTACTTC
CDR3 protein: CASSPYGGGGAQETQYF
D gene: TRBD2
V gene: TRBV4-1
clone size: -
J gene: TRBJ2-5

CDR3 DNA: TGTGCCATCGGGACCGGGAATTCACCCCTCCACTTT
CDR3 protein: CAIGTGNSPLHF
D gene: -
V gene: TRBV6-5
clone size: few
J gene: TRBJ1-6

CDR3 DNA: TGTGCCAGCAGCTTGGCGAAGGGTACCTACGAGCAGTACTTC
CDR3 protein: CASSLAKGTYEQYF
D gene: -
V gene: TRBV5-6
clone size: few
J gene: TRBJ2-7

CDR3 DNA: -
CDR3 protein: CASSFGEGKLFF
D gene: -
V gene: TRBV12-3/TRBV12-4
clone size: -
J gene: TRBJ1-4

CDR3 DNA: TGCGCCAGCAGCTTGGACGAAAACCGGGGGACCCAGTACTTC
CDR3 protein: CASSLDENRGTQYF
D gene: -
V gene: TRBV5-1
clone size: -
J gene: TRBJ2-5

CDR3 DNA: TGTGCCAGCAGTGATGCCACGGAATCTAACTATGGCTACACCTTC
CDR3 protein: CASSDATESNYGYTF
D gene: -
V gene: TRBV12-3/TRBV12-4
clone size: many
J gene: TRBJ1-2

CDR3 DNA: TGTGCCAGCAGCTTAGGCTGGGCGGGACAGCCCCAGCATTTT
CDR3 protein: CASSLGWAGQPQHF
D gene: -
V gene: TRBV7-2
clone size: few
J gene: TRBJ1-5

CDR3 DNA: TGTGCCGGCAGCGCGACAGGGGGAAGCTATGGCTACACCTTC
CDR3 protein: CAGSATGGSYGYTF
D gene: TRBD1
V gene: TRBV9
clone size: -
J gene: TRBJ1-2

CDR3 DNA: TGCAGTGCTAGAGATCCCTTTGGGACAGGGCCTTCGGACGAGCAGTACTTC
CDR3 protein: CSARDPFGTGPSDEQYF
D gene: TRBD1
V gene: TRBV20-1
clone size: -
J gene: TRBJ2-7

CDR3 DNA: TGCAGTGCTGAGCGACCCCCTAGCACAGATACGCAGTATTTT
CDR3 protein: CSAERPPSTDTQYF
D gene: -
V gene: TRBV20-1
clone size: few
J gene: TRBJ2-3

CDR3 DNA: TGTGCCAGCAGTTACATCACGGGGACTAGCGTCGAGACCCAGTACTTC
CDR3 protein: CASSYITGTSVETQYF
D gene: TRBD2
V gene: TRBV6-2/TRBV6-3
clone size: -
J gene: TRBJ2-5

CDR3 DNA: TGCGCCAGCAGCCATAAGGGTAACACTGAAGCTTTCTTT
CDR3 protein: CASSHKGNTEAFF
D gene: -
V gene: TRBV4-1
clone size: many
J gene: TRBJ1-1